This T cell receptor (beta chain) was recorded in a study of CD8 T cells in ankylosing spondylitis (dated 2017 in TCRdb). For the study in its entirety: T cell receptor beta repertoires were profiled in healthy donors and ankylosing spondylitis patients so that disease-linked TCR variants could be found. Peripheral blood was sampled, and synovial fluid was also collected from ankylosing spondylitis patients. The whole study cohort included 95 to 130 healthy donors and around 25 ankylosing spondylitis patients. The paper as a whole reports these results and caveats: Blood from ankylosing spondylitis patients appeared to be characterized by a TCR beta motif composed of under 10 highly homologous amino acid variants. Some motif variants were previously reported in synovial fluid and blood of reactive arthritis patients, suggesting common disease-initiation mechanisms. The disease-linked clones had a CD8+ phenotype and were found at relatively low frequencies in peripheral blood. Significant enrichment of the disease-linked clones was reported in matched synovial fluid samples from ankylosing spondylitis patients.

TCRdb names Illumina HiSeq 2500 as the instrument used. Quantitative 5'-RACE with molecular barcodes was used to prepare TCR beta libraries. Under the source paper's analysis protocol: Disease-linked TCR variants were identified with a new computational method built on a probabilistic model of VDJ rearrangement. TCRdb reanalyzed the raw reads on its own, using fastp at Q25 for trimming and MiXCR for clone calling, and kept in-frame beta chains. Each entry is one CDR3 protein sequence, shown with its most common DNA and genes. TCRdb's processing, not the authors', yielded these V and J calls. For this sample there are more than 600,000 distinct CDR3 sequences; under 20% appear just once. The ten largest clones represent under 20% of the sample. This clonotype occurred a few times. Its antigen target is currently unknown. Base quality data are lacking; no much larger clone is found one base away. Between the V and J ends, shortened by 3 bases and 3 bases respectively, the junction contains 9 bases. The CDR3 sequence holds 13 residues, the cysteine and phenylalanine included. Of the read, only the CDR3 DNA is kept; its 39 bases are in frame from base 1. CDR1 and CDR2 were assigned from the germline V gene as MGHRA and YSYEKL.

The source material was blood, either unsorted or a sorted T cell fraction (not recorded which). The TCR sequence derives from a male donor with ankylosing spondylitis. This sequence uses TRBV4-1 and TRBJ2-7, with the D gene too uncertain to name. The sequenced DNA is TGCGCCAGCAGCCACCCCCTACGCTACGAGCAGTACTTC. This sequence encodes CASSHPLRYEQYF.